Below, 17 T cell receptor beta chains from the same sample are listed, as sequenced in a study of blood T cell repertoires in COVID-19. Profiled with immunoSEQ multiplex PCR; TCRdb holds only in-frame clones, not every one. The sample holds about 170,000 clones; about 81% are singletons and the top ten take around 8%. Source material: peripheral blood. These receptors were collected from a woman in her 70s with acute or convalescent COVID-19.

The chain couples TRBV7-9 to TRBJ2-5, with D possibly TRBD1 on 6 matching bases. Germline-derived CDR1 and CDR2 are SEHNR and FQNEAQ (reference sequence). This CDR3 is built from 15 residues. The V end was cut by 4 bases, the J end by 1 base, with 13 bases between. This CDR3 reads CASSYRELSQETQYF. The CDR3 region has the DNA TGTGCCAGCAGCTACAGGGAGTTGAGCCAAGAGACCCAGTACTTC.

This clone was seen a handful of times. The J gene is TRBJ1-3, the V gene TRBV5-8; D is unresolved. This CDR3 region has 13 residues. Trimming cost V 4 bases and J 3 bases, with 8 bases left between them. The germline V gene encodes CDR1 SGHTS and CDR2 YDEGEE. CDR3 loop: CASSPGIGNTIYF. CDR3 sequence (DNA): TGTGCCAGCAGCCCGGGGATTGGAAACACCATATATTTT.

This chain joins TRBV7-2 and TRBJ1-1, with D maybe TRBD1 (5 bases). Trimming removed 4 bases from V and 1 base from J, with 10 bases in between. Germline CDR1 and CDR2: SGHTA and FQGNSA. This CDR3 region has 14 residues. The CDR3: CASSSSTENTEAFF. CDR3 coding DNA: TGTGCCAGCAGCTCCTCGACAGAGAACACTGAAGCTTTCTTT. Filled out from reference TRBV7-2 and TRBJ1-1, the complete variable domain reads GAGVSQSPSNKVTEKGKDVELRCDPISGHTALYWYRQSLGQGLEFLIYFQGNSAPDKSGLPSDRFSAERTGGSVSTLTIQRTQQEDSAVYLCASSSSTENTEAFFGQGTRLTVV.

The V call is TRBV10-2, the J call TRBJ1-1; D is possibly TRBD1 (6 bases). Germline CDR1 WSHSY, CDR2 SAAADI. V was pared by 6 bases and J by 0 bases, with 20 bases between. This CDR3 has 17 residues. The chain's CDR3 is CASREPGLGGLNTEAFF. The DNA for the CDR3 is TGCGCCAGCAGAGAGCCAGGGTTGGGGGGGCTGAACACTGAAGCTTTCTTT.

The chain uses TRBV6-5 and TRBJ1-4; TRBD1 might be the D (6 bases). Germline V lookup: CDR1 MNHEY, CDR2 SVGAGI. Trimming pared 2 bases from V and 8 bases from J, leaving 15 bases between. CDR3 size: 15 residues. Here the CDR3 reads CASSYGAGVFEKLFF. CDR3 DNA: TGTGCCAGCAGTTACGGGGCAGGGGTATTCGAAAAACTGTTTTTT.

V gene TRBV2 combines with J gene TRBJ1-5; 7 bases line up with TRBD1. CDR1 is SNHLY and CDR2 is FYNNEI in the germline V gene. The length of the CDR3 is 15 residues. V trimming: 3 bases; J trimming: 2 bases; junction bases outside the gene matches: 4. The chain's CDR3 is CASSDYRGGNQPQHF. The DNA of the CDR3 is TGTGCCAGCAGTGATTACAGGGGAGGCAATCAGCCCCAGCATTTT.

The chain combines TRBV3-1 (or the pseudogene TRBV3-2) with TRBJ2-1; D gene uncertain. Trimming shortened V by 2 bases and J by 5 bases, and 13 bases separated the two germline ends. The CDR3 covers 15 residues. CDR1 and CDR2 (germline): LGHDT, YNNKEL (reference sequence). The CDR3 DNA reads as TGTGCCAGCAGCCAACCGATTTCGAGCCACAATGAGCAGTTCTTC. This codes for CASSQPISSHNEQFF.

The rearrangement links TRBV18 to TRBJ1-6; 9 bases align to TRBD1. Germline loops: CDR1 KGHSH, CDR2 LQKENI. The CDR3 consists of 16 residues. The V and J ends lost 3 bases and 10 bases, in that order; junction bases with no gene match: 10. The CDR3 region has the DNA TGTGCCAGCTCACCCATTGGGGGACAGGGACGATCACCCCTCCACTTT. Protein: CASSPIGGQGRSPLHF.

The chain couples TRBV13 to TRBJ1-5; a weak D match, TRBD1 (5 bases). Trimming cost V 5 bases and J 6 bases, with 14 bases left between them. This CDR3 comprises 14 residues. CDR1 is PRHDT, CDR2 FYEKMQ, per germline (reference sequence). As DNA, the CDR3 is TGTGCCAGCAGCAGGGGCGATTTGGGTCAGCCCCAGCATTTT. Protein: CASSRGDLGQPQHF.

This sequence joins TRBV18 and TRBJ1-2; TRBD1 might be the D (6 bases). The CDR3 spans 13 residues. Between the trimmed V and J ends, which lost 3 bases and 5 bases, there was a span of 10 bases. Germline loops: CDR1 KGHSH, CDR2 LQKENI. CDR3 in amino acids: CASSPDSQYGYTF. The CDR3 DNA sequence: TGTGCCAGCTCACCGGACAGTCAGTATGGCTACACCTTC.

The chain combines TRBV5-1 with TRBJ2-2, with 7 bases identical to TRBD1. The V gene end was trimmed by 4 bases and the J gene end by 0 bases; junction bases not matched to a gene: 6. The CDR3 length is 16 residues. The germline gives CDR1 SGHRS, CDR2 YFSETQ. The CDR3, as DNA: TGCGCCAGCAGCCGAGGGACAGACACGAACACCGGGGAGCTGTTTTTT. This codes for CASSRGTDTNTGELFF.

The chain's CDR3 is CASSFQTSGSQFF. Written as DNA, the CDR3 is TGCGCCAGCAGCTTTCAGACTAGCGGGAGTCAATTCTTC. The chain combines TRBV4-1 with TRBJ2-1; 12 bases line up with TRBD2. The ends lost 5 bases at V and 16 bases at J; junction bases unmatched: 9. Germline lookup yields CDR1 MGHRA and CDR2 YSYEKL. This CDR3 is 13 amino acids long.

Details on this clone: This same CDR3 is encoded by further DNA sequences in the sample. The chain uses TRBV5-1 and TRBJ2-3; D is undetermined. This CDR3 contains 14 residues. Trimming removed 0 bases from V and 0 bases from J, with 5 bases in between. Germline values: CDR1 SGHRS, CDR2 YFSETQ. CDR3: CASSLDSSTDTQYF. The CDR3 DNA is TGCGCCAGCAGCTTGGACAGCAGCACAGATACGCAGTATTTT.

The sample holds a few counts of this clone. J is TRBJ1-1 and V is TRBV5-1, with 8 bases matching TRBD1. V gave up 4 bases and J gave up 6 bases; unmatched junction bases: 8. Germline lookup yields CDR1 SGHRS and CDR2 YFSETQ. The CDR3 runs 14 residues. The chain's CDR3 is CASSPRTGSPEAFF. DNA of the CDR3: TGCGCCAGCAGCCCTAGGACAGGGAGCCCTGAAGCTTTCTTT.

V and J are TRBV6-2 or TRBV6-3 and TRBJ1-2, with D possibly TRBD1 on 5 matching bases. V gave up 2 bases and J gave up 3 bases, with 7 bases separating them. CDR1 is MNHEY, CDR2 SVGEGT, per germline. The CDR3 extends over 13 amino acids. The CDR3, as DNA: TGTGCCAGCAGTTACGGCAGGGACTATGGCTACACCTTC. This translates into CASSYGRDYGYTF.

The chain employs TRBV28 and TRBJ1-5, with TRBD1 as a possible D gene (5 bases). V lost 10 bases to trimming and J lost 6 bases, with 16 bases between them. From germline, CDR1 is MDHEN and CDR2 SYDVKM. The CDR3 contains 13 residues. The CDR3 nucleotides are TGTGCCACCGACCGGGGGATTAGTCAGCCCCAGCATTTT. Its protein is CATDRGISQPQHF.

The rearrangement links TRBV5-1 to TRBJ2-7; D may be TRBD1 (7 bases). V dropped 2 bases and J dropped 6 bases, with 15 bases sitting between them. CDR3 length: 14 residues. CDR1 is SGHRS, CDR2 YFSETQ, per germline. The CDR3 DNA is TGCGCCAGCAGCTTTTCAGGGGGGCGAGGCGAGCAGTACTTC. As protein: CASSFSGGRGEQYF.